The 12 T cell receptor beta chains below were found in one sample sequenced in a study of T cells after yellow fever vaccination. TCRdb itself ran the 5' RACE reads through MiXCR, one entry per CDR3 protein. The sample has about 510,000 distinct CDR3 sequences, 20% to 25% seen once. The input for sequencing was PBMCs, taken around 3 weeks after the first yellow fever vaccination. These receptors were collected from a man younger than 35 who received the YFV17D yellow fever vaccine.

The CDR3 sequence: CASSTFGGLAGSYQETQYF. The CDR3 nucleotides read TGTGCCAGCAGCACCTTTGGGGGACTAGCGGGGAGTTACCAAGAGACCCAGTACTTC. The chain has TRBV7-6 and TRBJ2-5; 13 bases line up with TRBD2. V lost 5 bases to trimming and J lost 0 bases; unmatched junction nucleotides: 12. CDR3 length equals 19 residues. Germline V gene sequence: CDR1 SGHVS, CDR2 FNYEAQ.

The rearrangement joins TRBV4-1 to TRBJ2-7; 10 nucleotides align to TRBD1. The germline V gene has CDR1 MGHRA and CDR2 YSYEKL. This CDR3 comprises 14 residues. V lost 6 bases and J lost 4; bases outside the gene matches: 6. The CDR3 loop is CASRLGQGLYEQYF. CDR3 DNA: TGCGCCAGCAGACTGGGACAGGGGCTTTACGAGCAGTACTTC.

This clonotype was seen only a few times. This rearrangement joins TRBV5-1 to TRBJ2-5, with 7 bases matching TRBD2. J lost 4 bases, V lost 0 bases, and 6 bases had no gene match. The germline V gene encodes CDR1 SGHRS and CDR2 YFSETQ. The CDR3 is made up of 15 amino acids. For the CDR3, the DNA is TGCGCCAGCAGCTTGGGACGAACGGGAGGAGAGACCCAGTACTTC. This sequence encodes CASSLGRTGGETQYF.

In its sample, this clonotype was seen a few times. V usage is TRBV20-1 and J usage is TRBJ1-5, with D hard to call. Germline-derived CDR1 and CDR2 are DFQATT and SNEGSKA (reference sequence). The CDR3 covers 14 residues. V dropped 3 bases and J dropped 0 bases, with 9 bases sitting between them. The CDR3 DNA is TGCAGTGCTAGTTCTGGTGTTAGCAATCAGCCCCAGCATTTT. This encodes CSASSGVSNQPQHF.

This chain uses TRBV24-1 with TRBJ1-2; the match to TRBD1 covers 9 bases. The trim removed 5 bases at V and 5 bases at J, leaving 5 bases unmatched. The germline V gene has CDR1 KGHDR and CDR2 SFDVKD. This CDR3 spans 14 amino acids. The CDR3 spells CATSGKQGAYGYTF. The CDR3 DNA reads TGTGCCACCAGTGGTAAACAGGGGGCATATGGCTACACCTTC.

This clonotype was counted many times. The chain is built from TRBV5-6 and TRBJ2-1; possibly TRBD2 for D (6 bases). V shed 1 base and J shed 2 bases, with 10 bases lying between them. There are 15 residues in the CDR3. Germline assignment: CDR1 SGHDT and CDR2 YYEEEE. CDR3 sequence reads: CASSLRGGTYNEQFF. CDR3 coding DNA: TGTGCCAGCAGCTTGCGAGGAGGGACCTACAATGAGCAGTTCTTC.

In its sample, this clonotype was seen many times. This chain connects TRBV4-3 to TRBJ2-3; D ambiguous. V gave up 0 bases and J gave up 6 bases, with 7 bases separating them. Germline lookup yields CDR1 LGHNA and CDR2 YSLEER. This CDR3 comprises 13 residues. CDR3 sequence (DNA): TGCGCCAGCAGCCAAGATGGCAGGGATACGCAGTATTTT. It encodes CASSQDGRDTQYF.

The chain recombines TRBV9 with TRBJ1-4; D remains ambiguous. The CDR3 is 14 amino acids. Germline values: CDR1 SGDLS, CDR2 YYNGEE. Trimming shortened V by 3 bases and J by 4 bases, and 10 bases separated the two germline ends. CDR3 DNA sequence: TGTGCCAGCAGCGCCCACCCCGATAATGAAAAACTGTTTTTT. Translated, it gives CASSAHPDNEKLFF.

This sequence joins TRBV29-1 and TRBJ2-1; TRBD1 matches at 10 bases. Unmatched junction bases numbered 5, after V lost 3 bases and J lost 6 bases. This CDR3 contains 14 residues. From germline, CDR1 is SQVTM and CDR2 ANQGSEA. The CDR3 is CSVDGTGVGNEQFF. The CDR3 DNA reads TGCAGCGTTGATGGGACAGGGGTCGGCAATGAGCAGTTCTTC.

The gene calls are TRBV7-6 and TRBJ1-5, with D perhaps matching TRBD1 (6 bases). CDR3 size: 15 residues. Trimming removed 2 bases at V and 3 bases at J, with 11 bases between. Germline CDR1 is SGHVS and CDR2 is FNYEAQ. The CDR3 coding sequence is TGTGCCAGCAGCTTACAATCAGGGGTCAATCAGCCCCAGCATTTT. This translates into CASSLQSGVNQPQHF.

This clonotype was observed a handful of times. The rearrangement uses TRBV7-8 and TRBJ2-3; 10 nucleotides agree with TRBD1. The length of the CDR3 is 16 residues. Trimming at V came to 5 bases and at J to 5 bases, leaving 10 bases not matched to a gene. CDR1 SGHVS and CDR2 FQNEAQ come from the germline V gene. DNA for the CDR3: TGTGCCAGCAGCCCAGACAGGGGGCAGGTTGAAGATACGCAGTATTTT. Encoded protein: CASSPDRGQVEDTQYF.

For the CDR3, the DNA is TGTGCCAGCAGCTCAAGACAACTACAAGAGACCCAGTACTTC. Protein: CASSSRQLQETQYF. The chain recombines TRBV7-2 with TRBJ2-5; no clear D gene. Germline values: CDR1 SGHTA, CDR2 FQGNSA. Trimming pared 4 bases from V and 2 bases from J, leaving 11 bases between. This CDR3 spans 14 amino acids.